This entry is about one T cell receptor beta chain. The data belong to a study of T-cell reconstitution after alpha-beta-depleted transplantation in children. Using unique molecular identifiers, the investigators prepared the TCRbeta library. MiXCR was run by TCRdb on the PCR reads, yielding one entry per CDR3 protein. Altogether about 360,000 distinct CDR3 sequences are present, 13% being singletons, with the ten largest covering around 4.1%. V was clipped by 3 bases and J by 7 bases; unmatched bases: 9. Germline CDR1 MNHEY, CDR2 SMNVEV (reference sequence). The CDR3 consists of 16 residues. V usage is TRBV27 and J usage is TRBJ1-1, with TRBD1 matching 12 bases. This sequence originates from a human donor who donated a stem cell graft to a child with Fanconi anemia. The specimen comprised PBMCs, sampled from the stem cell graft. The DNA of the CDR3 is TGTGCCAGCAGTTTCTTAGGGGGACAGGGGGCGCATGAAGCTTTCTTT. It is translated as CASSFLGGQGAHEAFF.